These 25 T cell receptor beta chains were all obtained from the same sample, sequenced in a study of T cells in narcolepsy. Here immunoSEQ multiplex PCR was the method, and the copy in TCRdb shows in-frame clones only, minus some. Among about 34,000 clones listed, roughly four fifths were seen once. The specimen was CD45RA- memory CD4+ T cells from PBMCs. The source of these receptors is a human donor with narcolepsy.

The gene calls are TRBV7-3 and TRBJ2-1; a weak D match, TRBD1 (6 bases). This CDR3 comprises 18 residues. Germline assignment: CDR1 SGHTA and CDR2 FQGTGA. The V end lost 5 bases, the J end lost 11 bases, and 31 bases lay between the germline ends. CDR3 in DNA: TGTGCCAGCAGCCCCCGGGGCCGGGACATCAGTGGGGTGGGGAAGCAGTTCTTC. Protein: CASSPRGRDISGVGKQFF.

The chain has TRBV5-1 and TRBJ1-2; D is unclear. The CDR3 contains 14 residues. CDR1 and CDR2 from the germline V gene are SGHRS and YFSETQ. Trimming removed 4 bases at V and 4 bases at J, with 14 bases between. The CDR3 reads CASSTYRRSYGYTF. Written as DNA, the CDR3 is TGCGCCAGCAGCACATACCGGAGAAGCTATGGCTACACCTTC. Full variable domain (missing parts from reference TRBV5-1 and TRBJ1-2): KAGVTQTPRYLIKTRGQQVTLSCSPISGHRSVSWYQQTPGQGLQFLFEYFSETQRNKGNFPGRFSGRQFSNSRSEMNVSTLELGDSALYLCASSTYRRSYGYTFGSGTRLTVV.

The chain employs TRBV5-6 and TRBJ2-5; D possibly corresponds to TRBD1 (6 bases). The CDR3 is made up of 14 amino acids. Germline V CDR1 and CDR2: SGHDT, YYEEEE. V gave up 1 base and J gave up 0 bases, with 7 bases separating them. This CDR3 is CASSLQGNQETQYF. CDR3 in DNA: TGTGCCAGCAGCTTGCAGGGGAACCAAGAGACCCAGTACTTC.

This chain connects TRBV6-5 to TRBJ1-2; 7 bases align to TRBD1. CDR3 length: 15 residues. The junction had 8 bases not matched to a gene; V was cut back by 7 bases and J by 0 bases. The germline CDR1 and CDR2 sequences are MNHEY and SVGAGI. In DNA, the CDR3 is TGTGCCAGCAAGGGACAGCTCGTCTCTAACTATGGCTACACCTTC. This translates into CASKGQLVSNYGYTF.

The table lists this clone with a few counts. The V call is TRBV12-5, the J call TRBJ2-7, with 7 bases matching TRBD1. The J segment lost 2 bases and the V segment lost 7 bases, leaving 8 bases of the junction unmatched. This CDR3 region has 14 residues. Per the germline V gene, CDR1 is LGHNT and CDR2 is FRNRAP. The DNA of the CDR3 is TGTGCTAGTGCCCTGTCGACAGGGCCCTACGAGCAGTACTTC. Encoded protein: CASALSTGPYEQYF.

The V call is TRBV11-2, the J call TRBJ2-2, with D unclear. Between the trimmed V and J ends, which lost 3 bases and 6 bases, there was a span of 17 bases. The germline V gene encodes CDR1 SGHAT and CDR2 FQNNGV. CDR3 length: 16 residues. The CDR3 loop reads CASSFFLDPRAGELFF. For the CDR3, the DNA is TGTGCCAGCAGCTTCTTTTTGGATCCTCGGGCCGGGGAGCTGTTTTTT.

In nucleotides, the CDR3 is TGTGCCAGCACCCGATCCGCAGGGGGTGAAGCTTTCTTT. Its protein product is CASTRSAGGEAFF. The chain uses TRBV6-1 and TRBJ1-1; TRBD1 aligns across 7 bases. Germline values: CDR1 MNHNS, CDR2 SASEGT. The CDR3 length is 13 residues. With 7 bases clipped from V and 7 bases from J, the junction kept 9 bases outside the gene matches.

This clone was detected only a few times. V gene TRBV19 combines with J gene TRBJ1-2; a weak D match, TRBD1 (5 bases). CDR1 LNHDA and CDR2 SQIVND come from the germline V gene (reference sequence). The ends were cut back, 7 bases at V and 1 base at J, with 19 bases in the middle. The CDR3 length is 16 residues. The CDR3, as DNA: TGTGCCAGTACTAGCACCGGGACCAGGGTTAACTATGGCTACACCTTC. It encodes CASTSTGTRVNYGYTF.

V usage is TRBV10-2 and J usage is TRBJ1-2, with D perhaps matching TRBD1 (5 bases). The V and J ends lost 4 bases and 5 bases respectively, with 26 bases between them. Germline V gene sequence: CDR1 WSHSY, CDR2 SAAADI. The CDR3 sequence is 18 residues long. CDR3 region: CASSAGTDPPSIRYGYTF. In DNA, the CDR3 is TGCGCCAGCAGTGCTGGGACGGATCCGCCATCGATCAGATATGGCTACACCTTC.

The chain combines TRBV4-2 with TRBJ1-5, with 7 bases matching TRBD1. The CDR3 totals 15 residues. V lost 3 bases and J lost 1; bases outside the gene matches: 3. Germline assignment: CDR1 LGHNA and CDR2 YNFKEQ. CDR3 loop: CASSQRQGSNQPQHF. The CDR3 region has the DNA TGTGCCAGCAGCCAGAGACAGGGCAGCAATCAGCCCCAGCATTTT.

The chain recombines TRBV28 with TRBJ2-7; maybe TRBD2 (6 bases). Germline V CDR1 and CDR2: MDHEN, SYDVKM. The CDR3 runs to 15 residues. The V end lost 5 bases, the J end lost 7 bases, and 21 bases lay between the germline ends. The CDR3 region is CASSPPTRRVREQYF. CDR3 nucleotides: TGTGCCAGCAGTCCCCCGACTAGACGGGTTCGGGAGCAGTACTTC.

The V call is TRBV23-1, the J call TRBJ2-5, with D possibly being TRBD1 (5 bases). TRBV23-1 is labeled an ORF, and its function is uncertain. Deletions cut 0 bases from V and 14 bases from J, with 7 bases between. This CDR3 is built from 10 residues. The CDR3 DNA is TGCGCCAGCAGTCAATCGGACAAATACTTC. Translating it yields CASSQSDKYF.

The V gene is TRBV25-1, the J gene TRBJ1-1; weak D call: TRBD1 (6 bases). The V and J ends lost 6 bases and 6 bases respectively, with 11 bases between them. The CDR3 covers 12 residues. Germline lookup yields CDR1 MGHDK and CDR2 SYGVNS. This CDR3 is CASRWGASEAFF. CDR3 DNA sequence: TGTGCCAGCAGATGGGGGGCCTCTGAAGCTTTCTTT.

The chain is built from TRBV19 and TRBJ1-5; tentative D call: TRBD1 (5 bases). Trimming took 3 bases from V and 0 from J, leaving 9 bases between them. The CDR3 totals 15 residues. Germline V gene lookup returns CDR1 LNHDA and CDR2 SQIVND (reference sequence). The CDR3 loop reads CASSIRGDSNQPQHF. Written as DNA, the CDR3 is TGTGCCAGTAGTATTCGGGGGGATAGCAATCAGCCCCAGCATTTT.

This rearrangement joins TRBV7-2 to TRBJ1-2, with 10 positions matching TRBD1. CDR3 length: 15 amino acids. CDR1 SGHTA and CDR2 FQGNSA come from the germline V gene. Trimming removed 5 bases from V and 8 bases from J; junction bases left unmatched: 11. The CDR3 bases are TGTGCCAGCAGCCCAAGGGACAGGGGTTGGCAAGGCTACACCTTC. Amino acid sequence: CASSPRDRGWQGYTF.

The V call is TRBV4-3, the J call TRBJ2-5; 9 nucleotides agree with TRBD2. The CDR3 sequence is 16 residues long. Germline loops: CDR1 LGHNA, CDR2 YSLEER. Trimming took 1 base from V and 9 from J; bases not matched to a gene: 12. CDR3 coding DNA: TGCGCCAGCAGCCAAGGTTTGGGGCCCATAGCGGGGGCCCAGTACTTC. Amino acid sequence: CASSQGLGPIAGAQYF.

In its sample, this clone was seen once. The chain employs TRBV5-4 and TRBJ2-3, with D possibly TRBD2 on 6 matching bases. Germline V gene sequence: CDR1 SGHNT, CDR2 YYREEE (reference sequence). V was trimmed by 4 bases and J by 0 bases, leaving 12 bases between them. The CDR3 contains 15 residues. CDR3 protein: CASSPSAGSTDTQYF. For the CDR3, the DNA is TGTGCCAGCAGCCCCTCTGCGGGGAGCACAGATACGCAGTATTTT. The full variable domain, completed using reference TRBV5-4 and TRBJ2-3, is ETGVTQSPTHLIKTRGQQVTLRCSSQSGHNTVSWYQQALGQGPQFIFQYYREEENGRGNFPPRFSGLQFPNYSSELNVNALELDDSALYLCASSPSAGSTDTQYFGPGTRLTVL.

This chain uses TRBV9 with TRBJ1-1, with D perhaps TRBD1 (5 bases). With 0 bases removed from V and 4 bases from J, the gap between germline ends came to 10 bases. CDR3 size: 14 residues. Germline CDR1 reads SGDLS; CDR2 reads YYNGEE. CDR3 amino acids: CASSVGGVSTEAFF. As DNA, the CDR3 is TGTGCCAGCAGCGTAGGGGGGGTTTCCACTGAAGCTTTCTTT.

The chain carries TRBV7-2 and TRBJ2-3; 9 bases are shared with TRBD2. V shed 5 bases, J shed 1 base, and the junction held 10 bases outside the gene matches. This CDR3 region has 17 residues. Germline loops: CDR1 SGHTA, CDR2 FQGNSA. The CDR3 DNA is TGTGCCAGCAGCCGACGAACGGCTAGCGGGGGCACAGATACGCAGTATTTT. Encoded protein: CASSRRTASGGTDTQYF. The variable domain in full, completed from reference TRBV7-2 and TRBJ2-3, reads GAGVSQSPSNKVTEKGKDVELRCDPISGHTALYWYRQSLGQGLEFLIYFQGNSAPDKSGLPSDRFSAERTGGSVSTLTIQRTQQEDSAVYLCASSRRTASGGTDTQYFGPGTRLTVL.

This clone appeared once. This chain links TRBV9 with TRBJ2-3; D is unresolved. The CDR3 loop spans 17 amino acids. CDR1 is SGDLS, CDR2 YYNGEE, per germline. Trimming removed 1 base from V and 0 bases from J, with 15 bases in between. For the CDR3, the DNA is TGTGCCAGCAGCGTACTGGATGGGTACCCTAGCACAGATACGCAGTATTTT. It codes for CASSVLDGYPSTDTQYF. The full variable domain, in which reference TRBV9 and TRBJ2-3 provide the parts outside the CDR3, is DSGVTQTPKHLITATGQRVTLRCSPRSGDLSVYWYQQSLDQGLQFLIQYYNGEERAKGNILERFSAQQFPDLHSELNLSSLELGDSALYFCASSVLDGYPSTDTQYFGPGTRLTVL.

This clone was seen a handful of times. The rearrangement links TRBV5-1 to TRBJ2-1; TRBD1 might be the D (6 bases). Trimming removed 2 bases at V and 5 bases at J, with 11 bases between. CDR1 is SGHRS and CDR2 is YFSETQ in the germline V gene. The CDR3 spans 14 residues. The CDR3 DNA sequence: TGCGCCAGCAGCTTCTTATCAGGGGACAATGAGCAGTTCTTC. Translated, it gives CASSFLSGDNEQFF.

This clone was seen a single time. This chain connects TRBV28 to TRBJ2-3; D may be TRBD2 (5 bases). Germline lookup yields CDR1 MDHEN and CDR2 SYDVKM. The length of the CDR3 is 13 residues. V lost 6 bases and J lost 1, with 8 bases in between. CDR3 region: CASREAGTDTQYF. The CDR3 coding sequence is TGTGCCAGCAGAGAAGCGGGCACAGATACGCAGTATTTT.

The rearrangement joins TRBV5-1 to TRBJ2-1, with 10 bases fitting TRBD2. Germline loops: CDR1 SGHRS, CDR2 YFSETQ. V gave up 3 bases and J gave up 1 base; unmatched junction bases: 7. The CDR3 sequence is 17 residues long. CDR3 sequence: CASSSSGGSLSYNEQFF. In DNA form, the CDR3 reads TGCGCCAGCAGCTCTAGCGGGGGAAGCCTTTCCTACAATGAGCAGTTCTTC.

V is TRBV18 and J is TRBJ2-7, with 7 bases lining up with TRBD2. Trimming took 5 bases from V and 6 from J; bases not matched to a gene: 10. Germline CDR1 KGHSH, CDR2 LQKENI. The CDR3 totals 14 residues. CDR3 nucleotides: TGTGCCAGCTCATCCGCCACCAGGGAGGGCGAGCAGTACTTC. It is translated as CASSSATREGEQYF.

V is TRBV7-3 and J is TRBJ1-2; D is unresolved. Trimming took 2 bases from V and 2 from J, leaving 12 bases between them. CDR3 length: 15 residues. In germline, CDR1 is SGHTA, CDR2 FQGTGA. This CDR3 reads CASSLGGGSNYGYTF. CDR3 nucleotides: TGTGCCAGCAGCTTAGGTGGAGGATCCAACTATGGCTACACCTTC.